The rows below give T cell receptor beta chains drawn from one sample of a study of shared T cell receptors in the human thymus. Only in-frame clones appear in the TCRdb table, and some are missing; sequencing was by immunoSEQ multiplex PCR. The sample records 640,000 or so clones, more than 75% being singletons. This same sample was also taken into another study, of human thymus T cells.

Material for sequencing was thymocytes. These receptors all come from a boy under three years old with a congenital heart defect. CDR3s include the opening cysteine and the closing phenylalanine or tryptophan. A D gene is named only where the DNA matches it firmly. Size is stated for part of the rows, as once, few or many counts, or as a class when the clone is expanded.

>TRBV4-1|-|TRBD2|TRBJ2-1
CASSLLAGSNEQFF
TGCGCCAGCAGCCTACTAGCGGGAAGCAATGAGCAGTTCTTC
>TRBV2|-|-|TRBJ1-5
CASSEGRKGDKSQHF
TGTGCCAGCAGTGAAGGTCGGAAAGGGGATAAGTCCCAGCATTTT
>TRBV4-1|-|TRBD2|TRBJ2-5
CASSHLLAGGEETQYF
TGCGCCAGCAGCCACCTACTAGCGGGGGGCGAAGAGACCCAGTACTTC
>TRBV6-5|-|TRBD2|TRBJ2-3
CASSYDGRARDTQYF
TGTGCCAGCAGTTACGACGGGAGGGCCAGGGATACGCAGTATTTT
>TRBV29-1|-|TRBD2|TRBJ2-1
CSPNPIGLAGEIGAYNEQFF
TGCAGCCCAAATCCGATCGGACTAGCGGGAGAAATAGGCGCCTACAATGAGCAGTTCTTC
>TRBV9|-|-|TRBJ1-2
CASSSRAGDGYTF
TGTGCCAGCAGCTCTAGGGCGGGGGATGGCTACACCTTC
>TRBV19|-|-|TRBJ1-1
CASSIVCKGVTEAFF
TGTGCCAGTAGTATAGTTTGTAAGGGAGTGACTGAAGCTTTCTTT
>TRBV5-1|-|TRBD1|TRBJ1-1
CASSLRTGANTEAFF
TGCGCCAGCAGCTTACGGACAGGAGCTAACACTGAAGCTTTCTTT
>TRBV5-1|-|-|TRBJ1-2
CASSPVEGGGYTF
TGCGCCAGCAGCCCAGTGGAGGGCGGGGGCTACACCTTC
>TRBV6-1|-|-|TRBJ1-2
CASRGRGNYGYTF
TGTGCCAGCAGGGGCAGGGGAAACTATGGCTACACCTTC
>TRBV6-6|-|TRBD2|TRBJ2-1
CASSYSRGVDEQFF
TGTGCCAGCAGTTACTCGCGGGGGGTGGATGAGCAGTTCTTC
>TRBV6-5|-|TRBD1|TRBJ1-4
CASREHRDRGEKLFF
TGTGCCAGCAGGGAACACCGGGACAGGGGAGAAAAACTGTTTTTT
>TRBV6-1|once|TRBD1|TRBJ1-1
CASSARTGPNENTEAFF
TGTGCCAGCAGTGCACGGACAGGGCCGAATGAGAACACTGAAGCTTTCTTT
>TRBV6-1|-|TRBD2|TRBJ2-2
CASEKGGSSIGELFF
TGTGCCAGCGAGAAGGGCGGGAGTAGTATCGGGGAGCTGTTTTTT
>TRBV30|-|-|TRBJ1-2
CAWSVGTSPLYGYTF
TGTGCCTGGAGTGTAGGGACTTCTCCGCTCTATGGCTACACCTTC
>TRBV2|-|TRBD1|TRBJ1-4
CASSSTPGQDQNNEKLFF
TGTGCCAGCAGCTCAACCCCGGGACAGGACCAAAATAATGAAAAACTGTTTTTT
>TRBV11-2|once|TRBD2|TRBJ2-7
CASRLAGDRNEQYF
TGTGCCAGCAGACTAGCGGGAGACAGGAACGAGCAGTACTTC
>TRBV30|once|-|TRBJ2-1
CAWREKAGENNEQFF
TGTGCCTGGAGGGAAAAGGCAGGGGAGAACAATGAGCAGTTCTTC
>TRBV4-2|few|TRBD1|TRBJ2-2
CASSQTRDRDQLGENTGELFF
TGTGCCAGCAGCCAAACCCGGGACAGGGATCAGCTAGGGGAGAACACCGGGGAGCTGTTTTTT
>TRBV30|-|TRBD2|TRBJ2-1
CACPTQASGLNNEQFF
TGTGCCTGCCCCACTCAGGCTAGCGGGCTTAACAATGAGCAGTTCTTC
>TRBV14|-|-|TRBJ2-1
CASSQEGGGALEQFF
TGTGCCAGCAGCCAAGAGGGCGGAGGGGCCCTCGAGCAGTTCTTC
>TRBV19|-|-|TRBJ1-6
CASSAPGEGTTPLHF
TGTGCCAGTAGCGCCCCAGGGGAGGGTACAACACCCCTCCACTTT
>TRBV5-1|-|-|TRBJ2-2
CASSLSRGKNTGELFF
TGCGCCAGCAGCTTGAGTCGGGGAAAGAACACCGGGGAGCTGTTTTTT
>TRBV13|-|TRBD1|TRBJ1-3
CASSFRGTGRTRGNTIYF
TGTGCCAGCAGCTTCAGAGGGACAGGCCGCACTAGGGGGAACACCATATATTTT
>TRBV28|-|TRBD1|TRBJ1-1
CASSFRTGEAVGTEAFF
TGTGCCAGCAGTTTCCGTACAGGGGAGGCGGTGGGCACTGAAGCTTTCTTT
>TRBV7-3|-|TRBD2|TRBJ2-2
CASSLSRGGLANTGELFF
TGTGCCAGCAGCTTATCGCGGGGGGGCCTCGCGAACACCGGGGAGCTGTTTTTT
>TRBV5-1|-|TRBD2|TRBJ2-7
CASSLSLGLAGGRTYEQYF
TGCGCCAGCAGCTTGTCGCTCGGACTAGCGGGGGGTCGGACCTACGAGCAGTACTTC
>TRBV7-8|-|TRBD2|TRBJ2-3
CASSLDGLANSTDTQYF
TGTGCCAGCAGCCTTGATGGACTAGCGAATAGCACAGATACGCAGTATTTT
>TRBV6-6|-|-|TRBJ1-2
CASSTTKSDYGYTF
TGTGCCAGCAGTACGACTAAATCAGACTATGGCTACACCTTC
>TRBV6-6|-|-|TRBJ1-5
CASSEGSNQPQHF
TGTGCCAGCAGCGAGGGTAGCAATCAGCCCCAGCATTTT
>TRBV13|-|TRBD1|TRBJ2-2
CASSLGGDRGVTGELFF
TGTGCCAGCAGCTTAGGCGGGGACAGGGGTGTCACCGGGGAGCTGTTTTTT
>TRBV6-5|-|TRBD2|TRBJ2-5
CASSSGIRETQYF
TGTGCCAGCAGTAGCGGGATCCGTGAGACCCAGTACTTC
>TRBV29-1|-|-|TRBJ1-1
CSVELNGGGKPNTEAFF
TGCAGCGTTGAACTAAACGGGGGGGGGAAACCGAACACTGAAGCTTTCTTT
>TRBV7-7|-|-|TRBJ2-3
CASSAYYTDTQYF
TGTGCCAGCAGCGCTTACTACACAGATACGCAGTATTTT
>TRBV28|-|TRBD2|TRBJ2-1
CASSLQGLLAGGNEQFF
TGTGCCAGCAGTTTACAGGGACTACTAGCGGGGGGCAATGAGCAGTTCTTC
>TRBV29-1|once|-|TRBJ2-3
CSVPLQVRDTQYF
TGCAGTGTCCCCCTACAGGTTCGGGATACGCAGTATTTT
>TRBV11-2|-|-|TRBJ2-7
CASSLAPVYEQYF
TGTGCCAGCAGCTTAGCTCCCGTCTACGAGCAGTACTTC
>TRBV15|-|TRBD1|TRBJ1-5
CATSREDRASDQPQHF
TGTGCCACCAGCAGAGAGGACAGGGCCAGTGATCAGCCCCAGCATTTT
>TRBV4-2|-|-|TRBJ2-5
CASSPVQNLRGGQETQYF
TGTGCCAGCAGCCCCGTCCAAAATCTACGGGGAGGACAAGAGACCCAGTACTTC
>TRBV11-3|-|-|TRBJ2-5
CASSFGGERQETQYF
TGTGCCAGCAGCTTCGGAGGGGAGCGCCAAGAGACCCAGTACTTC
>TRBV10-2|-|TRBD1|TRBJ2-1
CASSVGGVHSYNEQFF
TGCGCCAGCAGTGTAGGGGGCGTGCACTCATACAATGAGCAGTTCTTC
>TRBV27|-|-|TRBJ2-7
CASILNVTGRFEQYF
TGTGCCAGCATATTGAACGTGACAGGGAGGTTCGAGCAGTACTTC
>TRBV15|-|-|TRBJ2-5
CATSSYSFGTQYF
TGTGCCACCAGCAGTTACAGCTTCGGGACCCAGTACTTC
>TRBV28|-|TRBD1|TRBJ1-5
CASSPKHRGGASNQPQHF
TGTGCCAGCAGTCCTAAACACAGGGGTGGGGCAAGCAATCAGCCCCAGCATTTT
>TRBV15|once|-|TRBJ2-3
CATSRDDTWTLFKVGHFIRDTQYF
TGTGCCACCAGCAGAGATGACACCTGGACGCTATTTAAAGTTGGACACTTCATCCGGGATACGCAGTATTTT
>TRBV6-5|-|TRBD1|TRBJ1-1
CASRDRDRETEAFF
TGTGCCAGCAGGGACCGGGACAGGGAAACTGAAGCTTTCTTT